The 21 T cell receptor beta chains given below trace back to one sample, sequenced in a study of blood T cell repertoires in COVID-19. Only in-frame clones appear in the TCRdb table, and some are missing; sequencing was by immunoSEQ multiplex PCR. The sample lists about 78,000 clones; around 74% were seen once. Specimen: peripheral blood. All receptors derive from a human donor in a cohort sampled during active COVID-19.

The chain uses TRBV30 and TRBJ2-1; perhaps TRBD2 as D (6 bases). Germline V gives CDR1 GTSNPN, CDR2 SVGIG (reference sequence). This CDR3 has 15 amino acids. Trimming took off 0 bases at V and 3 bases at J, with 12 bases between the two ends. This chain's CDR3 is CAWSVIGEVYNEQFF. As DNA, the CDR3 is TGTGCCTGGAGTGTGATCGGGGAGGTCTACAATGAGCAGTTCTTC.

This clone was counted once. Other DNA sequences in this sample translate to the same CDR3. The rearrangement uses TRBV5-1 and TRBJ2-1; 8 bases fit TRBD1. CDR1 is SGHRS, CDR2 YFSETQ, per germline. The CDR3 covers 15 residues. With V trimmed by 0 bases and J by 4 bases, 3 bases remained unmatched. CDR3 in amino acids: CASSLGQGPYNEQFF. CDR3 nucleotides: TGCGCCAGCAGCTTGGGACAGGGGCCGTACAATGAGCAGTTCTTC.

The V call is TRBV5-1, the J call TRBJ2-7; 7 bases align to TRBD1. CDR3 length: 14 amino acids. V was clipped by 4 bases and J by 3 bases; unmatched bases: 7. Germline-derived CDR1 and CDR2 are SGHRS and YFSETQ. CDR3 DNA sequence: TGCGCCAGCAGCCCCCCGGACAGGCTCTACGAGCAGTACTTC. This encodes CASSPPDRLYEQYF.

A single count supports this clone. V gene TRBV7-9 combines with J gene TRBJ2-7; 9 positions match TRBD1. With V trimmed by 6 bases and J by 0 bases, 12 bases remained unmatched. Germline values: CDR1 SEHNR, CDR2 FQNEAQ (reference sequence). This CDR3 is built from 17 residues. The CDR3 is CASSSGPGQGLSYEQYF. CDR3 in DNA: TGTGCCAGCAGTTCTGGACCGGGACAGGGACTCTCCTACGAGCAGTACTTC.

The V gene is TRBV27, the J gene TRBJ2-7, with TRBD1 as a possible D gene (6 bases). Trimming removed 5 bases from V and 1 base from J, with 9 bases in between. Germline V lookup: CDR1 MNHEY, CDR2 SMNVEV (reference sequence). CDR3 size: 13 residues. The DNA of the CDR3 is TGTGCCAGCAGTACCGGGACATCCTACGAGCAGTACTTC. This translates into CASSTGTSYEQYF.

The rearrangement joins TRBV5-1 to TRBJ1-1; no clear D. The CDR3 length is 17 residues. CDR1 is SGHRS, CDR2 YFSETQ, per germline. The V and J ends lost 2 bases and 4 bases respectively, with 21 bases between them. The CDR3 DNA sequence: TGCGCCAGCAGCTTTAGCCGAGGGTCAGTCTCAGCCACTGAAGCTTTCTTT. It encodes CASSFSRGSVSATEAFF.

The CDR3 here is CATSERGGEQYF. Written as DNA, the CDR3 is TGTGCCACCAGTGAGCGGGGGGGCGAGCAGTACTTC. V and J are TRBV24-1 and TRBJ2-7; 9 bases agree with TRBD2. CDR3 length equals 12 residues. With V trimmed by 4 bases and J by 6 bases, 0 bases remained unmatched. Per germline, CDR1 KGHDR and CDR2 SFDVKD.

This clone was observed a handful of times. The chain employs TRBV7-8 and TRBJ1-5; D is perhaps TRBD1 (5 bases). The CDR3 loop spans 17 amino acids. Germline V CDR1 and CDR2: SGHVS, FQNEAQ. Trimming removed 3 bases from V and 7 bases from J, with 22 bases in between. Here the CDR3 DNA reads TGTGCCAGCAGCTTCCTCCCCACCAGGGCCATCGGGCAGCCCCAGCATTTT. This translates into CASSFLPTRAIGQPQHF. The whole variable domain, remainder taken from reference TRBV7-8 and TRBJ1-5, is GAGVSQSPRYKVAKRGQDVALRCDPISGHVSLFWYQQALGQGPEFLTYFQNEAQLDKSGLPSDRFFAERPEGSVSTLKIQRTQQEDSAVYLCASSFLPTRAIGQPQHFGDGTRLSIL.

In this sample, this clone turned up once. V and J are TRBV2 and TRBJ2-7; 8 nucleotides match TRBD1. This CDR3 comprises 13 residues. Germline values: CDR1 SNHLY, CDR2 FYNNEI. The V and J ends lost 6 bases and 7 bases, in that order; junction bases with no gene match: 8. The CDR3 spells CASSPDRGREQYF. DNA of the CDR3: TGTGCCAGCAGCCCTGACAGGGGCCGGGAGCAGTACTTC.

The CDR3: CASSIRGQNGEQFF. The CDR3 nucleotides read TGTGCCAGTAGTATCAGGGGGCAGAACGGTGAGCAGTTCTTC. The chain combines TRBV19 with TRBJ2-1; TRBD1 matches 8 bases. V lost 3 bases to trimming and J lost 9 bases; unmatched junction nucleotides: 7. Germline values: CDR1 LNHDA, CDR2 SQIVND (reference sequence). This CDR3 is built from 14 residues.

CDR3 residues: CASSDRSDYYEQYF. DNA for the CDR3: TGTGCCAGCTCGGACAGGAGTGATTACTACGAGCAGTACTTC. The rearrangement links TRBV28 to TRBJ2-7, with TRBD1 matching 7 bases. V was pared by 8 bases and J by 3 bases, with 10 bases of the junction left unmatched. From germline, CDR1 is MDHEN and CDR2 SYDVKM. CDR3 size: 14 residues.

The chain is built from TRBV7-2 and TRBJ2-7, with 9 bases aligning to TRBD1. The CDR3 is 14 amino acids. Germline V gene sequence: CDR1 SGHTA, CDR2 FQGNSA. The V gene end was trimmed by 4 bases and the J gene end by 0 bases; junction bases not matched to a gene: 1. The CDR3 protein is CASSSTGGSYEQYF. CDR3 sequence (DNA): TGTGCCAGCAGCTCGACAGGGGGCTCCTACGAGCAGTACTTC.

The genes are TRBV28 and TRBJ1-4; unclear D gene. The CDR3 runs 12 residues. Germline V lookup: CDR1 MDHEN, CDR2 SYDVKM. Trimming took off 2 bases at V and 10 bases at J, with 8 bases between the two ends. The CDR3 sequence: CASSLGQAKLFF. The DNA of the CDR3 is TGTGCCAGCAGTTTAGGTCAGGCAAAACTGTTTTTT. The complete variable domain, with remaining parts taken from reference TRBV28 and TRBJ1-4, reads DVKVTQSSRYLVKRTGEKVFLECVQDMDHENMFWYRQDPGLGLRLIYFSYDVKMKEKGDIPEGYSVSREKKERFSLILESASTNQTSMYLCASSLGQAKLFFGSGTQLSVL.

V gene TRBV5-8 combines with J gene TRBJ1-5, with D uncertain. V lost 1 base and J lost 0, with 11 bases in between. CDR1 and CDR2 from the germline V gene are SGHTS and YDEGEE. The CDR3 loop spans 16 amino acids. CDR3 nucleotide sequence: TGTGCCAGCAGCTTGAATCGGGGTAGTAGCAATCAGCCCCAGCATTTT. Translating it yields CASSLNRGSSNQPQHF.

CDR3 sequence (DNA): TGTGCCAGCAGCTCAGGATGGGGCGGCAATCAGCCCCAGCATTTT. Translated, it gives CASSSGWGGNQPQHF. This chain joins TRBV6-5 and TRBJ1-5, with D possibly TRBD1 on 5 matching bases. From germline, CDR1 is MNHEY and CDR2 SVGAGI. V was trimmed by 6 bases and J by 2 bases, leaving 14 bases between them. The length of the CDR3 is 15 residues.

The chain recombines TRBV19 with TRBJ2-3; weak D call: TRBD1 (6 bases). V was cut by 1 base and J by 2 bases, with 10 bases left in between. The CDR3 spans 15 residues. In germline, CDR1 is LNHDA, CDR2 SQIVND (reference sequence). The CDR3 sequence is CASSIARGYTDTQYF. The CDR3 DNA is TGTGCCAGTAGTATAGCCAGGGGATACACAGATACGCAGTATTTT. The complete variable domain, with remaining parts taken from reference TRBV19 and TRBJ2-3, reads DGGITQSPKYLFRKEGQNVTLSCEQNLNHDAMYWYRQDPGQGLRLIYYSQIVNDFQKGDIAEGYSVSREKKESFPLTVTSAQKNPTAFYLCASSIARGYTDTQYFGPGTRLTVL.

V is TRBV5-4 and J is TRBJ1-4, with D uncertain. V lost 2 bases and J lost 8, with 16 bases in between. This CDR3 is built from 15 residues. The germline V gene has CDR1 SGHNT and CDR2 YYREEE (reference sequence). CDR3 sequence: CASSLGGGSKEKLFF. The CDR3 DNA follows: TGTGCCAGCAGCTTAGGTGGTGGGAGTAAGGAAAAACTGTTTTTT.

The gene calls are TRBV29-1 and TRBJ2-7; 9 positions match TRBD1. The ends lost 6 bases at V and 5 bases at J; junction bases unmatched: 2. This CDR3 is built from 11 residues. Germline CDR1 reads SQVTM; CDR2 reads ANQGSEA. CDR3 coding DNA: TGCAGCGTGGACAGGGGTGACGAGCAGTACTTC. Translation: CSVDRGDEQYF.

The genes are TRBV18 and TRBJ1-1, with D maybe TRBD1 (6 bases). This CDR3 comprises 15 residues. Trimming took off 1 base at V and 6 bases at J, with 15 bases between the two ends. Germline V gene lookup returns CDR1 KGHSH and CDR2 LQKENI. CDR3 amino acids: CASSPLSSGAAEAFF. As DNA, the CDR3 is TGTGCCAGCTCACCACTTTCTTCAGGGGCCGCTGAAGCTTTCTTT.

The chain is built from TRBV5-1 and TRBJ2-1; 10 bases fit TRBD2. V shed 0 bases and J 3 bases; nucleotides not matched to a gene: 12. CDR3 length: 19 amino acids. Germline values: CDR1 SGHRS, CDR2 YFSETQ. CDR3 bases: TGCGCCAGCAGCTTGGCCCTGGGGATAGCGGGGGGCCTCTACAATGAGCAGTTCTTC. As protein: CASSLALGIAGGLYNEQFF.

This chain joins TRBV9 and TRBJ1-6, with unresolved D. This CDR3 has 14 residues. Deletions cut 3 bases from V and 4 bases from J, with 8 bases between. Germline CDR1 reads SGDLS; CDR2 reads YYNGEE. The chain's CDR3 is CASSGAEYNSPLHF. As DNA, the CDR3 is TGTGCCAGCAGCGGGGCAGAATATAATTCACCCCTCCACTTT. Full variable domain (outside the CDR3, taken from reference TRBV9 and TRBJ1-6): DSGVTQTPKHLITATGQRVTLRCSPRSGDLSVYWYQQSLDQGLQFLIQYYNGEERAKGNILERFSAQQFPDLHSELNLSSLELGDSALYFCASSGAEYNSPLHFGNGTRLTVT.